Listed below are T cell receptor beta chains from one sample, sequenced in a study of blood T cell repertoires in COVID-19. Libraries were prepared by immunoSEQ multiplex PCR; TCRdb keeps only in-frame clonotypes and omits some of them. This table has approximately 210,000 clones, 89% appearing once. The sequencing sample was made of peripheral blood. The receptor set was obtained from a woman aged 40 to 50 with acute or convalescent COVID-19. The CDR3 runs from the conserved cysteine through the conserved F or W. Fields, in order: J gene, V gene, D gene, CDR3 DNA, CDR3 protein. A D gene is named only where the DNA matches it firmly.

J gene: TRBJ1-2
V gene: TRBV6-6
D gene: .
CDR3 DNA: TGTGCCAGCAGTTTATGGCCGGGTGGTGGCTACACCTTC
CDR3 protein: CASSLWPGGGYTF

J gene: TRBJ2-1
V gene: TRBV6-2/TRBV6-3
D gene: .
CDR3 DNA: TGTGCCAGCAGTCGGCTAGGCGGGAATGAGCAGTTCTTC
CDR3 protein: CASSRLGGNEQFF

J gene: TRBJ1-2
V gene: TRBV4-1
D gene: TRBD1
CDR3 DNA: TGCGCCAGCAGAGACCCAGCCCGGGACAGGGGACATGGCTACACCTTC
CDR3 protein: CASRDPARDRGHGYTF

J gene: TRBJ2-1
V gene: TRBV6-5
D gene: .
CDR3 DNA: TGTGCCAGCACCCTTGACAGAGGAGCCTACAATGAGCAGTTCTTC
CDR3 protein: CASTLDRGAYNEQFF

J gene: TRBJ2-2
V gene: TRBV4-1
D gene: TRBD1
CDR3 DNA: TGCGCCAGCAGCCAAGTAGGACAGGGGACCGGGGAGCTGTTTTTT
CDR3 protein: CASSQVGQGTGELFF

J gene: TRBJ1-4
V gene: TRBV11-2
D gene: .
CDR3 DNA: TGTGCCAGCAGTCAGGGGATTGCAACTAATGAAAAACTGTTTTTT
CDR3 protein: CASSQGIATNEKLFF

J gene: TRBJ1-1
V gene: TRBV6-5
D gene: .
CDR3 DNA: TGTGCCAGCAGTTACAGGTCGGACTTGAACACTGAAGCTTTCTTT
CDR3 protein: CASSYRSDLNTEAFF

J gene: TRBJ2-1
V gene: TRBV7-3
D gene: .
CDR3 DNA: TGTGCCAGCAGCTCCTCCTGGGGGGTTGAGCAGTTCTTC
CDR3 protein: CASSSSWGVEQFF

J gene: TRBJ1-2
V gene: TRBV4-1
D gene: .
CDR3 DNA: TGCGCCAGCAGCCAAGTCGGAACAGAGGAGGTATATGGCTACACCTTC
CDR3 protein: CASSQVGTEEVYGYTF

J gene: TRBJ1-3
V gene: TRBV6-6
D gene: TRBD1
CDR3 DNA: TGTGCCAGCAGCGGGACAGACTCTGGAAACACCATATATTTT
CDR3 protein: CASSGTDSGNTIYF

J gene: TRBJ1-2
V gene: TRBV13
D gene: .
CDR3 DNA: TGTGCCAGCAGCTTAGGCCTAAGGGGCGGTAACTATGGCTACACCTTC
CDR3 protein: CASSLGLRGGNYGYTF

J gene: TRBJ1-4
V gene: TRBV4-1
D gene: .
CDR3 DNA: TGCGCCAGCAGCCAACTAGGTCGGCCCCGCGGGGAAAAACTGTTTTTT
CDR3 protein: CASSQLGRPRGEKLFF

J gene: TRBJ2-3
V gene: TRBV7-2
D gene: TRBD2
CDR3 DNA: TGTGCCAGCATGCCTGGGGGGGGATACACAGATACGCAGTATTTT
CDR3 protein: CASMPGGGYTDTQYF

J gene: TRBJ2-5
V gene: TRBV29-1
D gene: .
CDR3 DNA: TGCAGCGTTGCGGGCGGTGGACAGATTCAAGAGACCCAGTACTTC
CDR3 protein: CSVAGGGQIQETQYF

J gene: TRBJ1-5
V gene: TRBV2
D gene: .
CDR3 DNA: TGTGCCAGCAGTGGACAGAACAAGAATCAGCCCCAGCATTTT
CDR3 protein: CASSGQNKNQPQHF

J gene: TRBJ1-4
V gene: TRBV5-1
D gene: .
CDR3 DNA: TGCGCCAGCAGCCCCCGACCTGGGGGAGGGGGTAATGAAAAACTGTTTTTT
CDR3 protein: CASSPRPGGGGNEKLFF

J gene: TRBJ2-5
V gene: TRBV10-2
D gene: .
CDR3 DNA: TGCGCCAGCAGTGCCCTCGGGTTCCAAGAGACCCAGTACTTC
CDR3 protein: CASSALGFQETQYF

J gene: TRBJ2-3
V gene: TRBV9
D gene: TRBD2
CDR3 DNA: TGTGCCAGCAGCGGGGGGGGAACAGCCACAGATACGCAGTATTTT
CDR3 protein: CASSGGGTATDTQYF

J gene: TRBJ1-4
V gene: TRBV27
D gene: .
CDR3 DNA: TGTGCCAGCAGTTTTCAGAGTTGGCAGGGAAGAGTCGAAAAACTGTTTTTT
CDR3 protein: CASSFQSWQGRVEKLFF

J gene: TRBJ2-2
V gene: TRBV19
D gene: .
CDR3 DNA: TGTGCCAGTAGTACAGGGTCCGGGGAGCTGTTTTTT
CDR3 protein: CASSTGSGELFF

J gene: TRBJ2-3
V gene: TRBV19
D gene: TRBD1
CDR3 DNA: TGTGCCAGTAGTCCCACAGGGGGCCGGACAGATACGCAGTATTTT
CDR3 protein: CASSPTGGRTDTQYF

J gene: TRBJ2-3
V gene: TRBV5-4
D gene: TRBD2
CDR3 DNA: TGTGCCAGCAGTCGGCCTAGCGGGGGTGGCGATACGCAGTATTTT
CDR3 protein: CASSRPSGGGDTQYF